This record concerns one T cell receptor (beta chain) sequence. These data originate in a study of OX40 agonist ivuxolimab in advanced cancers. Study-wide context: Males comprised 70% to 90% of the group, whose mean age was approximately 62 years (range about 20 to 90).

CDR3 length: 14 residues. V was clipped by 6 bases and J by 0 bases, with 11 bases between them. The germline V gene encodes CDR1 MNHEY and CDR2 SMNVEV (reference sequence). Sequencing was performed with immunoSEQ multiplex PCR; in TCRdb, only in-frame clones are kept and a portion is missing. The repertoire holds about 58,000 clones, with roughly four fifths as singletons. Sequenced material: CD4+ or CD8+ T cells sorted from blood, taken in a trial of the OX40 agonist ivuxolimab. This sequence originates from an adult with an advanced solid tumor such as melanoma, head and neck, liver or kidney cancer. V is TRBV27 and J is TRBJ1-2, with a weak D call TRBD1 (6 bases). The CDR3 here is CASRRTASNYGYTF. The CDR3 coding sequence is TGTGCCAGCAGGAGGACAGCCTCTAACTATGGCTACACCTTC.